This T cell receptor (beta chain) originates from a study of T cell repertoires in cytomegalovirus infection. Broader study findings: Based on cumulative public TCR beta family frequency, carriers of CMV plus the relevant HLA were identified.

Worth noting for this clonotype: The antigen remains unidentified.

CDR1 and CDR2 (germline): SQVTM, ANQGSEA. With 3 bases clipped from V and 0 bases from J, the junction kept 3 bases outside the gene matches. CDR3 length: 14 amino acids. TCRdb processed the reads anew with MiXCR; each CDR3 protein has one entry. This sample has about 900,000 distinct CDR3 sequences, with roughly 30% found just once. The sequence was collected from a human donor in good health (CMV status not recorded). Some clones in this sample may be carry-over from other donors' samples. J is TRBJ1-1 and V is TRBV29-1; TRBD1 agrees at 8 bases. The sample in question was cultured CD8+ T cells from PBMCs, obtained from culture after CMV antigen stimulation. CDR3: CSVDPTGVNTEAFF. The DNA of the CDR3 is TGCAGCGTTGACCCGACAGGGGTGAACACTGAAGCTTTCTTT.